The sequence of this T cell receptor beta chain was determined in a study of control samples from healthy donors and cancer patients. CDR3 length: 12 residues. The V gene lost 3 bases and the J gene lost 9 bases, with 11 bases spanning the gap. Germline V CDR1 and CDR2: MGHDK, SYGVNS. Assay: immunoSEQ multiplex PCR; the TCRdb copy retains only in-frame clones and omits some. Of tens of thousands of clones in the sample, 80% to 90% were seen once. The clonotype comes from a woman between 45 and 60 years old with head and neck cancer. The V call is TRBV25-1, the J call TRBJ1-1; no reliable D call. Sequencing was done on a sample of PBMCs. The CDR3 sequence is CASSDSGLQAFF. The CDR3 DNA sequence: TGTGCCAGCAGTGATAGTGGTCTCCAAGCTTTCTTT.